This T cell receptor beta chain was obtained from a study of shared clonotypes between healthy human individuals (dated by TCRdb to the early 2020s). Regarding the complete study: The cohort comprised a couple of women and a few men aged 18 to 49 years. To estimate repertoire size and how much clonotypes are shared between individuals, the study performed deep sequencing of blood TCR repertoires from roughly five healthy adults. Different laboratories and diverse techniques were used to prepare libraries and sequence TCR repertoires, to increase sequencing depth and limit assay-specific biases. Leukapheresis yielded between about 0.8 and 8.9 billion PBMCs per donor.

TCR CDR3 regions were amplified from genomic DNA by multiplex PCR using the deep immunoSEQ assay. Extracted genomic DNA from each cell subset was spread evenly across all wells of several immunoSEQ 96-well plates, with each plate serving as a replicate. For unsorted PBMC, approximately 300 ng of genomic DNA, equivalent to around 30,000 T cell genomes, went into each replicate PCR. Unsorted PBMC genomic DNA was sequenced across ten immunoSEQ deep assay plates. The purified libraries were quantified using a Qubit 3.0 fluorometer, sized with a Bioanalyzer 2100, and then quantified again using the KAPA Library Quantification kit. Every immunoSEQ 96-well plate was sequenced on a separate single-read 150-cycle Illumina NextSeq 550 flow cell. The study's own analysis went as follows. Because only junctional sequences without quality scores were contained in the immunoSEQ output, filtering matching that applied to full-length reads could not be performed. Sequences were annotated with PyIR, a Python wrapper for IgBLAST v1.9, and V/J genes and CDR3 were assigned using IMGT germline references. Any read was removed if the V/J assignment was weak (E-value above 1e-6), the CDR3 was missing, or the read contained stop codons, out-of-frame junctions, or ambiguous translated residues. V3J clonotypes were defined as sequences sharing an identical inferred V gene, J gene, and CDR3 amino acid sequence. Percentage overlap between repertoires was calculated by dividing the number of shared unique clonotypes by the size of the smaller repertoire. Richness of each repertoire was evaluated using RTK rarefaction, the Chao1 estimator, and Recon v2.1 estimates of unobserved clonotypes. TCRdb's version of the immuneACCESS table is confined to in-frame rearrangements and falls short of the full clone set. An unresolved V gene accounts for under half of the shortfall where checked; the remainder is of unknown origin. Clone size and V and J calls were adopted from that table, with D and trimming inferred from the DNA. The sample table contains hundreds of thousands of clones; only one count was recorded for around 75% of them. About 13% of the sample belongs to the ten largest clones.

This clone was seen a single time. The specificity of this receptor is unknown. There are no base qualities to consult, and no much larger clone falls within one base. Overall study results and their limits: Sampling was restricted to blood, and TCR repertoires in tissue are likely to differ from TCR repertoires in blood. Based on pairwise subsampling, the degree of clonotype sharing among donors was expected to be affected by sequencing depth. The small number of donors limited the genetic and exposure-history diversity represented.

The germline V gene encodes CDR1 MNHEY and CDR2 SMNVEV (reference sequence). The junction shows trimming of 3 bases on V and 0 bases on J, and the gene matches do not reach 5 bases of it. Its CDR3 holds 17 amino acids, cysteine through phenylalanine. Just the 51-base CDR3 DNA is kept, in frame starting at base 1. Healthy HIV-negative adults with no recently reported acute infections or vaccinations were included as donors. All donors were Caucasian adults living in Nashville, Tennessee, USA. For unsorted samples, some 90 million PBMCs were counted and genomic DNA was extracted with the QIAamp DNA Blood Mini kit. Blood was obtained by leukapheresis, after which PBMCs were separated by Ficoll-Histopaque density gradient centrifugation and cryopreserved in liquid nitrogen vapor phase.

Sequencing used PBMCs. This chain is built from TRBV27 and TRBJ2-6, with 7 bases aligning to TRBD1. This TCR came from a woman in her 40s in good health. Some clones in this sample may be carry-over from other donors' samples. The CDR3 is CASSFRDSSSGANVLTF. At the DNA level, the sequence is TGTGCCAGCAGTTTTAGGGACAGTTCCTCTGGGGCCAACGTCCTGACTTTC. When the CDR3 is completed using the reference TRBV27 and TRBJ2-6 genes on either side, the full variable domain is EAQVTQNPRYLITVTGKKLTVTCSQNMNHEYMSWYRQDPGLGLRQIYYSMNVEVTDKGDVPEGYKVSRKEKRNFPLILESPSPNQTSLYFCASSFRDSSSGANVLTFGAGSRLTVL.